This TCR beta chain came from a study of T-cell memory formation after mild COVID-19. Study as a whole: TCR clusters were largely donor specific.

Concerning this clonotype: Its cognate antigen is unknown.

In TCRdb, the 5' RACE reads were re-called with MiXCR into one record per CDR3 protein. The data contain approximately 150,000 distinct CDR3 sequences, 19% of them singletons. This CDR3 region has 15 residues. The V end was cut by 4 bases, the J end by 0 bases, with 10 bases between. Study observations and caveats: CD4+ contracting clones were mainly CM and EM; CD8+ ones, EMRA. Second-wave clones reaching peak frequency on day 37 lacked confirmed SARS-CoV-2 specificity. Several responding clones turned up in pre-infection memory, indicating that cross-reactive memory may have taken part.

The rearrangement uses TRBV12-3 or TRBV12-4 and TRBJ2-1; possibly TRBD2 for D (5 bases). What was sequenced was PBMCs or a T cell subset sorted from them (not recorded which). The receptor was derived from an adult woman who had mild COVID-19 (a few samples of this study predate the infection). Cell type and time point are not known. CDR3 sequence (DNA): TGTGCCAGCAGTTCAGCCGGGATCTCCTACAATGAGCAGTTCTTC. Its protein is CASSSAGISYNEQFF.